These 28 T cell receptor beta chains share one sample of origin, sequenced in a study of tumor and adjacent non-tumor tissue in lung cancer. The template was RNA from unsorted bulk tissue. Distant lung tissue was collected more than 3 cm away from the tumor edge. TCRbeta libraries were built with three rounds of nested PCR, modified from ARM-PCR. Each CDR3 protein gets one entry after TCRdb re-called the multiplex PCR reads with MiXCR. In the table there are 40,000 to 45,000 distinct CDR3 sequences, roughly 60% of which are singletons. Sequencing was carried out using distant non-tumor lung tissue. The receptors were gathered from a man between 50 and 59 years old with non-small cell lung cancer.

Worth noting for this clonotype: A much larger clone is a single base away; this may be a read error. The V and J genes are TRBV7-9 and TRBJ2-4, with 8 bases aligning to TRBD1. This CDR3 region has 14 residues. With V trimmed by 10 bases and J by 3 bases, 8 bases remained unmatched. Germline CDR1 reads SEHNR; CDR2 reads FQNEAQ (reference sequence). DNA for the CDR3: TGTGCCATCAGTTCCGGACAGGGCAAAAACATTCAGTACTTC. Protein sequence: CAISSGQGKNIQYF.

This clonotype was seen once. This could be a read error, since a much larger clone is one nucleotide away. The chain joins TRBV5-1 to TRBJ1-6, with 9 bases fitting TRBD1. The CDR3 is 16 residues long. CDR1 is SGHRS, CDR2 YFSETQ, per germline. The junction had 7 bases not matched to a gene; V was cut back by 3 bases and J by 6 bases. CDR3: CASSSGTGRSNSPLHF. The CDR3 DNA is TGCGCCAGCAGCTCCGGGACAGGGAGAAGTAATTCACCCCTCCACTTT.

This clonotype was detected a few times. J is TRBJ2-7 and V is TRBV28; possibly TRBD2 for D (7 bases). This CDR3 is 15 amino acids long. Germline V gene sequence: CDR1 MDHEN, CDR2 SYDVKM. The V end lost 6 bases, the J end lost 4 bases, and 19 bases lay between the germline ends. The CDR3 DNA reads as TGTGCCAGCAGAGGGGGAGCGGGATCAGGGTACGAGCAGTACTTC. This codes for CASRGGAGSGYEQYF.

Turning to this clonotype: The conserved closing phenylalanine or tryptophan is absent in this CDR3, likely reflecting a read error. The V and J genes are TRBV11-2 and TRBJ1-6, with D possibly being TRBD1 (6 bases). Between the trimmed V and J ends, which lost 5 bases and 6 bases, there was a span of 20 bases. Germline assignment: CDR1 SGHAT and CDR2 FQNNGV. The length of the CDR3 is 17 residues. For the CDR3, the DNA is TGTGCCAGCAGCAGAGAGGGGGGGAACCCCGTTAATTCACCCCTCCACCTT. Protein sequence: CASSREGGNPVNSPLHL.

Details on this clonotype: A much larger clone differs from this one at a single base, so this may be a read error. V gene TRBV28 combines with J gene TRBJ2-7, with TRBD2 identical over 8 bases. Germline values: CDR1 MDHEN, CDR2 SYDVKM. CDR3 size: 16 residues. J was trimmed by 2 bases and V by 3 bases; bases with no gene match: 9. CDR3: CASSFHSGAGAYEQYF. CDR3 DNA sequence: TGTGCCAGCAGTTTTCATAGTGGAGCGGGAGCCTACGAGCAGTACTTC.

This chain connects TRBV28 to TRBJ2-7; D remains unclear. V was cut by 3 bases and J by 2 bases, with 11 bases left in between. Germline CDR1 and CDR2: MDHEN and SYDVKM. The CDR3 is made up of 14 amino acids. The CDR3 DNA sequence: TGTGCCAGCAGTTTGACTGGGCAGACCTACGAGCAGTACTTC. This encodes CASSLTGQTYEQYF.

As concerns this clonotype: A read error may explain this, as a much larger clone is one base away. Written as DNA, the CDR3 is TGTACCAGCAGCCAGGTAGGGGCTCGAGGCTACACCTTC. It yields the protein CTSSQVGARGYTF. The chain uses TRBV4-2 and TRBJ1-2; a possible D gene is TRBD1 (5 bases). From germline, CDR1 is LGHNA and CDR2 YNFKEQ. CDR3 length equals 13 residues.

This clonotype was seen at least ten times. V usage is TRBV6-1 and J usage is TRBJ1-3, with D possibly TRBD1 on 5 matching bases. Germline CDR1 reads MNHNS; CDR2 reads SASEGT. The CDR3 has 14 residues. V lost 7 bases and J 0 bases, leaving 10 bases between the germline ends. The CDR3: CASKDILSGNTIYF. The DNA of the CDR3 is TGTGCCAGCAAGGACATCCTCTCTGGAAACACCATATATTTT.

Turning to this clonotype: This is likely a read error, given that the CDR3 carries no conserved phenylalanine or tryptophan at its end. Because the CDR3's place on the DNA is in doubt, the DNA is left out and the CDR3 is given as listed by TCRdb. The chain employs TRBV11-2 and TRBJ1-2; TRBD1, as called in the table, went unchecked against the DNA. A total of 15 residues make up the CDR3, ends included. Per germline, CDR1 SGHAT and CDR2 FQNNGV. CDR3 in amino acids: CASILARQGPYGYTL.

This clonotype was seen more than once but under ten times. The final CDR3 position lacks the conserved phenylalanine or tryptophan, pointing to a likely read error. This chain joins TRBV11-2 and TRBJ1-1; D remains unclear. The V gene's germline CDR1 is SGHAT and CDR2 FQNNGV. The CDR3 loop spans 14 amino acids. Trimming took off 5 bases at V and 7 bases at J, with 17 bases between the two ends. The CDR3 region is CASSPSWLNIEAFY. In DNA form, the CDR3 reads TGTGCCAGCAGCCCTAGTTGGTTGAATATTGAAGCTTTCTAT.

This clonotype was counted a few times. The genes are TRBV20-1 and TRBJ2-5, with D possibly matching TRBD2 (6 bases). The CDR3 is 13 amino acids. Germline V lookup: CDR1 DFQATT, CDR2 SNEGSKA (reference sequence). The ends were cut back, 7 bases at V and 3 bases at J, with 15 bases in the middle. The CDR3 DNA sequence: TGCAGTGGACTAGTTGGGAATAAAGAGACCCAGTACTTC. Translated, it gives CSGLVGNKETQYF.

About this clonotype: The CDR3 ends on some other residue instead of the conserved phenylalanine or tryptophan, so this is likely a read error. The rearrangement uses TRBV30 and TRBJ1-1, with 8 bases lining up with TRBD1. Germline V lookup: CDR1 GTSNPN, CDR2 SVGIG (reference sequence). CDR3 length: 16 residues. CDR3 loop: CAWSGGMTGVNTQAFY. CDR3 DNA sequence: TGTGCCTGGAGTGGGGGGATGACAGGGGTGAACACTCAAGCTTTCTAT.

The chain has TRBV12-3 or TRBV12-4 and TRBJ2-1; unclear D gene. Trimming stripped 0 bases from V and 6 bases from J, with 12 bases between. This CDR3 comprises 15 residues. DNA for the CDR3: TGTGCCAGCAGTTTAGCGATCGGAACTACCAATGAGCAGTTCTTC. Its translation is CASSLAIGTTNEQFF.

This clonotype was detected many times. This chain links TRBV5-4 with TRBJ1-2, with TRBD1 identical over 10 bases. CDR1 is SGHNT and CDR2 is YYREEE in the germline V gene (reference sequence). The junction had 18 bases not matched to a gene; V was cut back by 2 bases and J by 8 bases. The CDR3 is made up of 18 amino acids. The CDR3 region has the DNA TGTGCCAGCAGCTTCCCCGGGACAGGGGCCACGACTCGAGTAGGCTACACCTTC. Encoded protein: CASSFPGTGATTRVGYTF.

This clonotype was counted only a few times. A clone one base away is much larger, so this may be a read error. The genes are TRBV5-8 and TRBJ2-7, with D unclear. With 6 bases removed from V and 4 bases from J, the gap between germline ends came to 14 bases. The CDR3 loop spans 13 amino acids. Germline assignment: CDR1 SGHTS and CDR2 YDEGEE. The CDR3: CASNSVTEYEQYF. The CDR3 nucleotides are TGTGCCAGCAACTCCGTAACGGAGTACGAGCAGTACTTC.

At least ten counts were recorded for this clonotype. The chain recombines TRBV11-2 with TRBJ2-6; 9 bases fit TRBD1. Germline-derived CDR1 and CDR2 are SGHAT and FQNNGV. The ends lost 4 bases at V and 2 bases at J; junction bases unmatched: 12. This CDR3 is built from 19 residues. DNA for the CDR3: TGTGCCAGCAGCTCAGGAACAGGGGGCGCAGAGACTGGGGCCAACGTCCTGACTTTC. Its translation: CASSSGTGGAETGANVLTF.

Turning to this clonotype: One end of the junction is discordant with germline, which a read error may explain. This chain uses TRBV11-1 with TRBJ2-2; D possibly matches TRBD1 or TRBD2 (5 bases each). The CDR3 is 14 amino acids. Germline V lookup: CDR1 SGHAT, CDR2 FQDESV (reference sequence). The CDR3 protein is CVSSFQGRPGKLYF. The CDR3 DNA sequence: TGTGTCAGCAGTTTTCAGGGTCGACCCGGGAAGCTGTATTTT.

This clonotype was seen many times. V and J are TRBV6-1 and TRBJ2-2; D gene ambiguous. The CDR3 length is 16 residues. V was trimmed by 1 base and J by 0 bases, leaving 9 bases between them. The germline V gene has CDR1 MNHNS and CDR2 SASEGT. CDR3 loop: CASSEGRSPNTGELFF. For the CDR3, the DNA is TGTGCCAGCAGTGAAGGTCGTAGCCCGAACACCGGGGAGCTGTTTTTT.

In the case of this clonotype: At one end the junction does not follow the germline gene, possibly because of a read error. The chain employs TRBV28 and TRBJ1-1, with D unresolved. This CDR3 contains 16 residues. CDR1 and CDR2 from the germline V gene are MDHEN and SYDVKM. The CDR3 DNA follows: TGTGTCAGCAGGATAAGGGCAGCGGGCCTCAACACTGAAGCTTTCTTT. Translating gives CVSRIRAAGLNTEAFF.

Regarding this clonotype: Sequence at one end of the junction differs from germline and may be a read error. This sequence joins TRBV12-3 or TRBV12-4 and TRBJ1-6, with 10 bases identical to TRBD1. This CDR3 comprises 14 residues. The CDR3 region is CANSTGTGVSPLHF. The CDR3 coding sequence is TGTGCCAACAGTACCGGGACAGGGGTTTCACCCCTCCACTTC.

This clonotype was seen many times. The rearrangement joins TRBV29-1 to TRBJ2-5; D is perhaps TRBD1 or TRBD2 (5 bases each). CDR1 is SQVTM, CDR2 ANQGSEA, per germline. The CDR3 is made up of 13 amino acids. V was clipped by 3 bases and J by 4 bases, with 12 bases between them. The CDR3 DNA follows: TGCAGCGTTGATGCCGGGACCTTAGAGACCCAGTACTTC. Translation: CSVDAGTLETQYF.

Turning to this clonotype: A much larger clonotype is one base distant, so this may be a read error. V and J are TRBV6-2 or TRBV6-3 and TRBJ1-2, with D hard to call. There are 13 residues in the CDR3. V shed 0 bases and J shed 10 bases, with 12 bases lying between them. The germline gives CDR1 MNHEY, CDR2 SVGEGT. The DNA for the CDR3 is TGTGCCAGCAGTTACTCGAACGTGGCTGACTACACCTTC. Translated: CASSYSNVADYTF.

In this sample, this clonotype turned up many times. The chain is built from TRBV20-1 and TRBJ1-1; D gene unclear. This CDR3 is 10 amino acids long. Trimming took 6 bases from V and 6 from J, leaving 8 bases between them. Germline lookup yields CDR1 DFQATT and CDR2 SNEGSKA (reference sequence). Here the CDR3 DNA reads TGCAGTGCCCGGACCCCTGAAGCTTTCTTT. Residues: CSARTPEAFF.

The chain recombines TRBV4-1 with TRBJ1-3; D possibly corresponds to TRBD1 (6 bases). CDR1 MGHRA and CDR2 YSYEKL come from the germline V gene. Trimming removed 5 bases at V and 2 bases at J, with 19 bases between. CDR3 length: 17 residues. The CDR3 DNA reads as TGCGCCAGCAGCATGTCCCCAGGGGAAGTGGCTGGAAACACCATATATTTT. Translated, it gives CASSMSPGEVAGNTIYF.

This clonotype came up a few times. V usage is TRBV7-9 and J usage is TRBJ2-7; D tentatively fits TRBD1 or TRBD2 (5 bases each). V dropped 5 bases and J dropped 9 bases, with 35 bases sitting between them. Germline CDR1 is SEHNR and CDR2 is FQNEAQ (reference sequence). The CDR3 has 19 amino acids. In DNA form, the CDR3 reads TGTGCCAGCAGCCAACAGGTGAATGGTCCCGGGACCTCCACGGCCGTGCAGTACTTC. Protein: CASSQQVNGPGTSTAVQYF.

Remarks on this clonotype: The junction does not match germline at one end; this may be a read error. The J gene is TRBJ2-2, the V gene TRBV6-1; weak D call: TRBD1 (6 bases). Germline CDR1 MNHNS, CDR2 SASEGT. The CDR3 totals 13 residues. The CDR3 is CACSDWDTGEQFF. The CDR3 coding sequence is TGTGCCTGCAGTGACTGGGACACCGGGGAGCAGTTTTTT.

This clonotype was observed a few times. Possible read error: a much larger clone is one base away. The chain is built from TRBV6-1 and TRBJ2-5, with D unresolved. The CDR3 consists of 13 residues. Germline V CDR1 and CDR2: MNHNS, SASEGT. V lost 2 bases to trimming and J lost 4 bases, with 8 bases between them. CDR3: CASSELLGETQYF. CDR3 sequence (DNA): TGTGCCAGCAGTGAATTATTAGGAGAGACCCAGTACTTC.

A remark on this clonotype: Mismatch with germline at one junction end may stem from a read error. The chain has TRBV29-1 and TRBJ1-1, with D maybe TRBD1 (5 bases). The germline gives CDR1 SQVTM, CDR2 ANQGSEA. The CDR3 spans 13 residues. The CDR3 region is CSFDGPGTTETFF. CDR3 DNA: TGCAGCTTTGATGGGCCGGGGACCACTGAAACTTTCTTT.